The rows below give T cell receptor beta chains drawn from one sample of a study of blood T cell repertoires in COVID-19. Libraries were prepared by immunoSEQ multiplex PCR; TCRdb keeps only in-frame clonotypes and omits some of them. The sample shows approximately 380,000 clones, more than 75% of them seen only once. Specimen: PBMCs or T cells enriched from blood (not recorded which). These receptors originate from a woman younger than 35 who had recovered from COVID-19. Each CDR3 is given with its conserved first and last residue. A D gene is named only where the DNA matches it firmly. Only some rows state a clone size, as once, few, many or a class for expanded clones.

J gene: TRBJ1-1
clone size: .
V gene: TRBV9
D gene: .
CDR3 protein: CASKRQQNTEAFF
CDR3 DNA: TGTGCCAGCAAGCGACAGCAGAACACTGAAGCTTTCTTT

J gene: TRBJ2-2
clone size: .
V gene: TRBV5-4
D gene: .
CDR3 protein: CASSLPGNTGELFF
CDR3 DNA: TGTGCCAGCAGCCTACCGGGGAACACCGGGGAGCTGTTTTTT

J gene: TRBJ2-1
clone size: once
V gene: TRBV9
D gene: TRBD2
CDR3 protein: CASSVSGGALDNEQFF
CDR3 DNA: TGTGCCAGCAGCGTATCCGGGGGGGCGTTGGACAATGAGCAGTTCTTC

J gene: TRBJ2-7
clone size: .
V gene: TRBV21-1
D gene: .
CDR3 protein: CASSNASLAGGLYEQYF
CDR3 DNA: TGTGCCAGCAGCAACGCCTCACTAGCGGGGGGGCTCTACGAGCAGTACTTC

J gene: TRBJ1-6
clone size: .
V gene: TRBV7-8
D gene: TRBD1
CDR3 protein: CASSLNRHTGTEQQTPYNSPLHF
CDR3 DNA: TGTGCCAGCAGCCTTAACCGTCATACCGGGACAGAACAACAAACGCCCTATAATTCACCCCTCCACTTT

J gene: TRBJ2-7
clone size: .
V gene: TRBV3-1/TRBV3-2
D gene: TRBD1
CDR3 protein: CASSQDGQVYEQYF
CDR3 DNA: TGTGCCAGCAGCCAAGATGGACAGGTCTACGAGCAGTACTTC

J gene: TRBJ1-5
clone size: once
V gene: TRBV18
D gene: TRBD1
CDR3 protein: CASSPAGTGTQPQHF
CDR3 DNA: TGTGCCAGCTCACCAGCCGGGACAGGGACTCAGCCCCAGCATTTT

J gene: TRBJ1-5
clone size: .
V gene: TRBV19
D gene: .
CDR3 protein: CASTIDDGNQPQHF
CDR3 DNA: TGTGCCAGCACCATAGATGATGGCAATCAGCCCCAGCATTTT

J gene: TRBJ1-4
clone size: .
V gene: TRBV5-5
D gene: TRBD1
CDR3 protein: CASSARQGATNEKLFF
CDR3 DNA: TGTGCCAGCAGCGCGCGACAGGGGGCAACTAATGAAAAACTGTTTTTT

J gene: TRBJ1-2
clone size: .
V gene: TRBV5-1
D gene: .
CDR3 protein: CASSLNQGNYTF
CDR3 DNA: TGCGCCAGCAGCTTGAACCAGGGCAACTACACCTTC

J gene: TRBJ2-7
clone size: .
V gene: TRBV5-3
D gene: .
CDR3 protein: CARSHGTNPTYEQYF
CDR3 DNA: TGTGCCAGAAGCCATGGGACAAATCCTACCTACGAGCAGTACTTC

J gene: TRBJ1-3
clone size: .
V gene: TRBV2
D gene: .
CDR3 protein: CASSDFQTPAGNTIYF
CDR3 DNA: TGTGCCAGCAGTGACTTTCAAACCCCGGCTGGAAACACCATATATTTT

J gene: TRBJ2-2
clone size: .
V gene: TRBV6-5
D gene: TRBD1
CDR3 protein: CASRQTGLAGELFF
CDR3 DNA: TGTGCCAGCAGACAGACAGGGTTGGCCGGGGAGCTGTTTTTT

J gene: TRBJ1-4
clone size: once
V gene: TRBV21-1
D gene: .
CDR3 protein: CATSPVGGKGEKLFF
CDR3 DNA: TGTGCCACTTCACCTGTGGGGGGAAAGGGAGAAAAACTGTTTTTT

J gene: TRBJ1-6
clone size: once
V gene: TRBV12-3/TRBV12-4
D gene: .
CDR3 protein: CASSPPYSPLHF
CDR3 DNA: TGTGCCAGCAGTCCCCCCTATTCACCCCTCCACTTT

J gene: TRBJ1-1
clone size: .
V gene: TRBV13
D gene: .
CDR3 protein: CASSSKDRLEAFF
CDR3 DNA: TGTGCCAGCAGCTCCAAGGACAGATTAGAAGCTTTCTTT

J gene: TRBJ1-1
clone size: .
V gene: TRBV28
D gene: .
CDR3 protein: CASSFSLGGEAFF
CDR3 DNA: TGTGCCAGCAGTTTTTCCCTGGGGGGTGAAGCTTTCTTT

J gene: TRBJ2-3
clone size: .
V gene: TRBV7-8
D gene: .
CDR3 protein: CASTRSSTDTQYF
CDR3 DNA: TGTGCCAGCACCAGATCGAGCACAGATACGCAGTATTTT

J gene: TRBJ1-5
clone size: .
V gene: TRBV18
D gene: .
CDR3 protein: CASSPMSSDQPQHF
CDR3 DNA: TGTGCCAGCTCACCAATGAGTTCGGATCAGCCCCAGCATTTT

J gene: TRBJ2-5
clone size: .
V gene: TRBV7-9
D gene: TRBD2
CDR3 protein: CASSPGAGGLKTQYF
CDR3 DNA: TGTGCCAGCAGCCCAGGGGCGGGGGGCCTGAAGACCCAGTACTTC

J gene: TRBJ1-6
clone size: .
V gene: TRBV7-9
D gene: .
CDR3 protein: CASSVQHGGEGNSPLHF
CDR3 DNA: TGTGCCAGCAGCGTTCAGCATGGGGGCGAGGGCAATTCACCCCTCCACTTT

J gene: TRBJ2-7
clone size: few
V gene: TRBV19
D gene: TRBD1
CDR3 protein: CASSEGQATYEQYF
CDR3 DNA: TGTGCCAGTAGCGAGGGACAGGCCACCTACGAGCAGTACTTC

J gene: TRBJ1-6
clone size: .
V gene: TRBV21-1
D gene: .
CDR3 protein: CASSGRDRGNNSPLHF
CDR3 DNA: TGTGCCAGCAGCGGCCGGGACAGGGGGAATAATTCACCCCTCCACTTT

J gene: TRBJ1-1
clone size: once
V gene: TRBV5-1
D gene: TRBD1
CDR3 protein: CASRQGQGSLNTEAFF
CDR3 DNA: TGCGCCAGCAGACAGGGACAGGGAAGCTTGAACACTGAAGCTTTCTTT

J gene: TRBJ1-2
clone size: .
V gene: TRBV11-2
D gene: .
CDR3 protein: CASSLVGRGGYGYGYTF
CDR3 DNA: TGTGCCAGCAGCTTAGTCGGTCGTGGGGGCTATGGCTATGGCTACACCTTC

J gene: TRBJ1-1
clone size: .
V gene: TRBV6-5
D gene: .
CDR3 protein: CASSYSQALLTEAFF
CDR3 DNA: TGTGCCAGCAGTTACTCTCAGGCCTTACTCACTGAAGCTTTCTTT

J gene: TRBJ1-3
clone size: .
V gene: TRBV25-1
D gene: .
CDR3 protein: CASSEYTDILSGNTIYF
CDR3 DNA: TGTGCCAGCAGTGAATATACGGACATCCTCTCTGGAAACACCATATATTTT

J gene: TRBJ1-3
clone size: once
V gene: TRBV9
D gene: .
CDR3 protein: CASSAKTDWAGNTIYF
CDR3 DNA: TGTGCCAGCAGCGCGAAGACAGACTGGGCTGGAAACACCATATATTTT

J gene: TRBJ1-5
clone size: .
V gene: TRBV6-5
D gene: .
CDR3 protein: CASSPRGFRQPQHF
CDR3 DNA: TGTGCCAGCAGCCCCCGAGGGTTTCGTCAGCCCCAGCATTTT

J gene: TRBJ1-5
clone size: .
V gene: TRBV27
D gene: .
CDR3 protein: CASSLSGYSNQPQHF
CDR3 DNA: TGTGCCAGCAGTTTGAGCGGATATAGCAATCAGCCCCAGCATTTT

J gene: TRBJ2-2
clone size: once
V gene: TRBV6-6
D gene: .
CDR3 protein: CASSHPGSSTGELFF
CDR3 DNA: TGTGCCAGCAGTCACCCCGGGTCTTCGACCGGGGAGCTGTTTTTT

J gene: TRBJ2-7
clone size: .
V gene: TRBV21-1
D gene: .
CDR3 protein: CASSRRPPGQSYEQYF
CDR3 DNA: TGTGCCAGCAGCCGGCGACCCCCGGGACAATCCTACGAGCAGTACTTC

J gene: TRBJ1-2
clone size: .
V gene: TRBV3-1/TRBV3-2
D gene: TRBD1
CDR3 protein: CASSPGTEGSGGYTF
CDR3 DNA: TGTGCCAGCAGCCCTGGGACAGAAGGATCCGGCGGCTACACCTTC

J gene: TRBJ2-1
clone size: .
V gene: TRBV11-2
D gene: TRBD2
CDR3 protein: CASSSLAGPSYNEQFF
CDR3 DNA: TGTGCCAGCAGCTCCCTAGCGGGGCCCTCCTACAATGAGCAGTTCTTC

J gene: TRBJ1-6
clone size: .
V gene: TRBV5-1
D gene: .
CDR3 protein: CASSTGGSSYNSPLHF
CDR3 DNA: TGCGCCAGCAGCACGGGGGGGAGCTCCTATAATTCACCCCTCCACTTT

J gene: TRBJ1-2
clone size: .
V gene: TRBV27
D gene: .
CDR3 protein: CASSLSGAAGYTF
CDR3 DNA: TGTGCCAGCAGTTTATCGGGGGCGGCGGGCTACACCTTC

J gene: TRBJ2-5
clone size: .
V gene: TRBV10-3
D gene: TRBD2
CDR3 protein: CAISDTSGGARQETQYF
CDR3 DNA: TGTGCCATCAGTGATACTAGCGGGGGGGCTAGGCAAGAGACCCAGTACTTC

J gene: TRBJ1-2
clone size: .
V gene: TRBV29-1
D gene: TRBD1
CDR3 protein: CSVVTSDRAHGYTF
CDR3 DNA: TGCAGCGTTGTAACAAGTGACAGGGCCCATGGCTACACCTTC

J gene: TRBJ2-7
clone size: .
V gene: TRBV11-3
D gene: TRBD1
CDR3 protein: CASSFHSGQIYEQYF
CDR3 DNA: TGTGCCAGCAGCTTCCACTCGGGACAGATCTACGAGCAGTACTTC

J gene: TRBJ2-7
clone size: .
V gene: TRBV28
D gene: TRBD1
CDR3 protein: CASRRQGGSYEQYF
CDR3 DNA: TGTGCCAGCAGGCGACAGGGTGGCTCCTACGAGCAGTACTTC

J gene: TRBJ1-5
clone size: .
V gene: TRBV7-8
D gene: .
CDR3 protein: CASSLVAGVHQPQHF
CDR3 DNA: TGTGCCAGCAGCTTAGTCGCGGGGGTTCATCAGCCCCAGCATTTT